This T cell receptor (beta chain) appears in the sequencing data of a study of long-term antiretroviral therapy in people with HIV. Study results and limitations: There were no data on ART adherence, viral resistance or therapy changes, a gap that limits inferences about post-ART repertoire changes. Repertoires with HIV possessed tighter CDR3 length spans than those of controls.

With survey level as its setting, the immunoSEQ assay was v3.0. The data were produced by immunoSEQ multiplex PCR, yet TCRdb's version contains in-frame clones alone and is incomplete. The sample has around 26,000 clones, around 79% seen once. Looked up from germline, CDR1 is SGDLS and CDR2 is YYNGEE. There are 17 residues in the CDR3. The V end lost 0 bases, the J end lost 7 bases, and 23 bases lay between the germline ends. A note on this clone: The antigen is undetermined.

The starting material was unsorted PBMCs, obtained 1.1 years before starting antiretroviral therapy. This chain joins TRBV9 and TRBJ2-7; D tentatively fits TRBD1 or TRBD2 (5 bases each). The clonotype was recovered from a woman under 40 with HIV. CDR3: CASSVGPEGLASGEQYF. The CDR3 DNA sequence: TGTGCCAGCAGCGTAGGCCCAGAGGGGTTAGCCTCGGGGGAGCAGTACTTC.